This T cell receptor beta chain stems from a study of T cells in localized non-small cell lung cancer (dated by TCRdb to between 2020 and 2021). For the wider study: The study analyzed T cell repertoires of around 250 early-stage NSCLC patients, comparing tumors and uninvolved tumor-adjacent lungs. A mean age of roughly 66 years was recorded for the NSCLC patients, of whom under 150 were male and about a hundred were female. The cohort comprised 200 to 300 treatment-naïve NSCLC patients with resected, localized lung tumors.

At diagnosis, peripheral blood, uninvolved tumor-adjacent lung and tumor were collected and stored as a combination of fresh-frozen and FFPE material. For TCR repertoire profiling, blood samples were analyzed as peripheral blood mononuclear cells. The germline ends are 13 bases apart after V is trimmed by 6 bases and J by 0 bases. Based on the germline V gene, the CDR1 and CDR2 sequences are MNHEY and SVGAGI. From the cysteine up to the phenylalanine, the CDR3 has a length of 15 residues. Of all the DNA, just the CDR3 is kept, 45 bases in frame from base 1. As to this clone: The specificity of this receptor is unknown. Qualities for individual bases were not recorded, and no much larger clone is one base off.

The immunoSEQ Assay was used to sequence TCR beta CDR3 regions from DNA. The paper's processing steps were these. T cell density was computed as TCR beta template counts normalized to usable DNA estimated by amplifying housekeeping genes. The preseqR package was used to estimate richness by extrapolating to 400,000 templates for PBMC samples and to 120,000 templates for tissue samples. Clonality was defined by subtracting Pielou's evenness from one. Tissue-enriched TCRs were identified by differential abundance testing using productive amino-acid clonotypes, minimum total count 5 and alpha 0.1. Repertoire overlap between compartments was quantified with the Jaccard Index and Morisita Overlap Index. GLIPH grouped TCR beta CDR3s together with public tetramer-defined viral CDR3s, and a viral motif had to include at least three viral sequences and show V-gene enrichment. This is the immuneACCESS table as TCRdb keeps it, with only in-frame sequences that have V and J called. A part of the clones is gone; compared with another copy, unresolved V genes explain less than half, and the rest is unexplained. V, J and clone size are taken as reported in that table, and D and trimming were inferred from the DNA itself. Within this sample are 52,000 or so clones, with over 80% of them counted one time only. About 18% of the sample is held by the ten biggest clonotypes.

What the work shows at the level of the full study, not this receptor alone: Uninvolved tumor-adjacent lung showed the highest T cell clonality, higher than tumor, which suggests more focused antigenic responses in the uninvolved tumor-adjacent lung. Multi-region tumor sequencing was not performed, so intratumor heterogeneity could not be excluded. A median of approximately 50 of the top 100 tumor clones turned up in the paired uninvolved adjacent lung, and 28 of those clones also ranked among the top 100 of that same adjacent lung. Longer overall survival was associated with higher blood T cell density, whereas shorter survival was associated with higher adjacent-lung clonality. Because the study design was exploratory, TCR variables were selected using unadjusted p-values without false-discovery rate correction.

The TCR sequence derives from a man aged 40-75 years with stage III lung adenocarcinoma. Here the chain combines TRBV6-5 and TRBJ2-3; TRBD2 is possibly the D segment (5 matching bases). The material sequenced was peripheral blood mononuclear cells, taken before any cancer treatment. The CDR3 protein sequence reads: CASRSNPGSTDTQYF. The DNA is TGTGCCAGCAGATCAAATCCGGGGAGCACAGATACGCAGTATTTT.